This T cell receptor beta chain emerged from a study of technical replicates of blood from a few donors. Some clones are missing from TCRdb's copy, which holds only in-frame ones; the method was immunoSEQ multiplex PCR. The sample lists about 68,000 clones, about 97% seen once, with approximately 0.3% in the top ten. Germline loops: CDR1 SGHDT, CDR2 YYEEEE. The CDR3 totals 14 residues. V gave up 4 bases and J gave up 2 bases, with 13 bases separating them. Source material: T cells isolated from PBMCs. The clonotype comes from a human donor in good health. The rearrangement links TRBV5-6 to TRBJ2-7; tentative D call: TRBD1 (6 bases). CDR3 in amino acids: CASSAQGSPYEQYF. The CDR3, as DNA: TGTGCCAGCAGCGCACAGGGTTCCCCCTACGAGCAGTACTTC. Filled out from reference TRBV5-6 and TRBJ2-7, the complete variable domain reads DAGVTQSPTHLIKTRGQQVTLRCSPKSGHDTVSWYQQALGQGPQFIFQYYEEEERQRGNFPDRFSGHQFPNYSSELNVNALLLGDSALYLCASSAQGSPYEQYFGPGTRLTVT.